These 15 T cell receptor beta chains were sequenced from one sample in a study of cytomegalovirus exposure and HLA in healthy donors. PCR used 60 Vbeta primers and 13 Jbeta primers. TCRdb keeps only in-frame clones here, not all; method: immunoSEQ multiplex PCR. The sample carries 100,000 to 150,000 clones, about 85% recorded once. What was sequenced was PBMCs. These receptors all come from a boy between 10 and 17 years old in good health and CMV-seronegative.

CDR3 sequence (DNA): TGTGCCAGCAGTGAAGGGAGAGTAGAGGGCTACACCTTC. Translation gives CASSEGRVEGYTF. The V and J genes are TRBV2 and TRBJ1-2; D gene ambiguous. CDR1 is SNHLY and CDR2 is FYNNEI in the germline V gene. Trimming pared 1 base from V and 8 bases from J, leaving 11 bases between. CDR3 length: 13 amino acids.

This clone was found once. The rearrangement links TRBV5-4 to TRBJ1-2; 8 bases align to TRBD1. V lost 1 base and J lost 7; bases outside the gene matches: 9. Germline lookup yields CDR1 SGHNT and CDR2 YYREEE (reference sequence). The CDR3 is 15 residues long. The DNA of the CDR3 is TGTGCCAGCAGCTTGTCCAGGACAGGGTTGTCTGGCTACACCTTC. Encoded protein: CASSLSRTGLSGYTF.

The chain links TRBV4-2 to TRBJ2-3; 9 bases are a match to TRBD2. J was trimmed by 4 bases and V by 2 bases; bases with no gene match: 7. CDR3 length: 16 residues. CDR1 and CDR2 from the germline V gene are LGHNA and YNFKEQ. Here the CDR3 reads CASSQLAGDRADTQYF. CDR3 nucleotides: TGTGCCAGCAGCCAATTAGCGGGAGATAGGGCAGATACGCAGTATTTT.

The V call is TRBV27, the J call TRBJ1-2, with 9 bases that match TRBD1. Trimming removed 4 bases from V and 0 bases from J; junction bases left unmatched: 9. The CDR3 consists of 17 residues. CDR1 is MNHEY, CDR2 SMNVEV, per germline (reference sequence). Here the CDR3 reads CASSSSRTGVANYGYTF. The CDR3 DNA is TGTGCCAGCAGTTCTTCTAGGACAGGGGTTGCTAACTATGGCTACACCTTC.

CDR3 sequence (DNA): TGTGCCAGCGATCTTACAGGATTACCCTACGAGCAGTACTTC. Its translation is CASDLTGLPYEQYF. The rearrangement uses TRBV2 and TRBJ2-5; D is possibly TRBD1 (5 bases). The end of the DNA fits TRBJ2-7 better, so the J call may be wrong. CDR1 is SNHLY and CDR2 is FYNNEI in the germline V gene. The length of the CDR3 is 14 residues.

The chain links TRBV6-4 to TRBJ2-3; D not certain. With 3 bases removed from V and 1 base from J, the gap between germline ends came to 5 bases. The CDR3 runs 13 residues. Germline V gene sequence: CDR1 MRHNA, CDR2 SNTAGT. CDR3 in DNA: TGTGCCAGCAGTGAAGCTGGCACAGATACGCAGTATTTT. Its translation is CASSEAGTDTQYF.

Only a few counts were recorded for this clone. This rearrangement joins TRBV6-4 to TRBJ2-7, with TRBD2 identical over 8 bases. J was trimmed by 6 bases and V by 4 bases; bases with no gene match: 5. The CDR3 runs 13 residues. Germline CDR1 MRHNA, CDR2 SNTAGT. Here the CDR3 DNA reads TGTGCCAGCAGTGGCGAGGCGGGGGGCGAGCAGTACTTC. Translating it yields CASSGEAGGEQYF.

V gene TRBV5-6 combines with J gene TRBJ1-2, with no clear D. V was shortened by 0 bases and J by 5 bases, with 11 bases between the two germline ends. Germline V gene lookup returns CDR1 SGHDT and CDR2 YYEEEE. The CDR3 is 14 residues long. The DNA of the CDR3 is TGTGCCAGCAGCTTGGCGGTCGGTGTTTATGGCTACACCTTC. Protein sequence: CASSLAVGVYGYTF. Based on the CDR3 plus reference TRBV5-6 and TRBJ1-2, the full variable domain is DAGVTQSPTHLIKTRGQQVTLRCSPKSGHDTVSWYQQALGQGPQFIFQYYEEEERQRGNFPDRFSGHQFPNYSSELNVNALLLGDSALYLCASSLAVGVYGYTFGSGTRLTVV.

This chain links TRBV4-3 with TRBJ2-5, with TRBD2 matching 9 bases. The germline V gene has CDR1 LGHNA and CDR2 YSLEER. After removal of 1 base from V and 4 bases from J, the junction contained 10 bases not matched to a gene. CDR3 size: 17 residues. CDR3 protein: CASSQVGSGREGETQYF. DNA for the CDR3: TGCGCCAGCAGCCAAGTAGGTAGCGGGAGAGAGGGAGAGACCCAGTACTTC.

The rearrangement uses TRBV7-2 and TRBJ1-4; D gene ambiguous. CDR1 and CDR2 from the germline V gene are SGHTA and FQGNSA. Trimming removed 1 base from V and 0 bases from J, with 9 bases in between. The CDR3 is 16 residues long. The CDR3 loop is CASSLGLQATNEKLFF. DNA of the CDR3: TGTGCCAGCAGCTTAGGTTTGCAGGCAACTAATGAAAAACTGTTTTTT.

The chain links TRBV21-1 to TRBJ2-2; TRBD1 is the table's D call, not checked against the DNA. TRBV21-1 is annotated as a pseudogene. This CDR3 has 18 residues. CDR3 nucleotides: TGTGCCAGCAGCAAAGCCCGCTCCGGGACAGTACTTAGCGGGGAGCTGTTTTTT. This translates into CASSKARSGTVLSGELFF.

This clone was counted between two and nine times. The chain recombines TRBV29-1 with TRBJ2-1, with TRBD2 identical over 14 bases. The CDR3 spans 17 residues. Germline-derived CDR1 and CDR2 are SQVTM and ANQGSEA. With 2 bases clipped from V and 0 bases from J, the junction kept 3 bases outside the gene matches. Here the CDR3 reads CSVERGLAGDSYNEQFF. CDR3 DNA sequence: TGCAGCGTTGAAAGGGGACTAGCGGGGGACTCCTACAATGAGCAGTTCTTC.

J is TRBJ2-5 and V is TRBV5-1; TRBD1 might be the D (5 bases). TRBJ2-7 matches the DNA end more closely, so the J call is doubtful. The CDR3 covers 12 residues. Germline CDR1 reads SGHRS; CDR2 reads YFSETQ. The CDR3 here is CASSSGNYEQYF. The CDR3 region has the DNA TGCGCCAGCAGCTCAGGGAACTACGAGCAGTACTTC.

J is TRBJ2-3 and V is TRBV9; 8 bases match TRBD2. CDR1 SGDLS and CDR2 YYNGEE come from the germline V gene. This CDR3 is built from 16 residues. J was trimmed by 4 bases and V by 4 bases; bases with no gene match: 11. For the CDR3, the DNA is TGTGCCAGCAGCCCAAGGGGGACTAGACCCCCAGATACGCAGTATTTT. The encoded protein is CASSPRGTRPPDTQYF.

This chain connects TRBV19 to TRBJ1-2, with TRBD1 identical over 8 bases. CDR3 length equals 15 residues. CDR1 and CDR2 from the germline V gene are LNHDA and SQIVND (reference sequence). The junction had 10 bases not matched to a gene; V was cut back by 3 bases and J by 7 bases. CDR3 coding DNA: TGTGCCAGTAGTATTTATTCAGGGGGCCGTTTTGGCTACACCTTC. Residues: CASSIYSGGRFGYTF.